This T cell receptor beta chain was found in a study of T cell responses to AZD1222 COVID-19 vaccine. Notes on this clone: No antigen is known for it.

Broader study findings: Reports say nearly half of spike-specific TCRs go after unmutated variant regions.

Measured with immunoSEQ multiplex PCR; TCRdb has only the in-frame clones, and not every one. The sample includes about 110,000 clones, almost 90% of them seen just once. The CDR3 spans 12 residues. The germline V gene has CDR1 SGHRS and CDR2 YFSETQ. V was pared by 6 bases and J by 5 bases, with 9 bases between. This TCR derives from an adult in good health. Sequences were derived from peripheral blood, sampled on day 0 of AZD1222 vaccination. The chain employs TRBV5-1 and TRBJ2-1; D gene uncertain. The CDR3, as DNA: TGCGCCAGCACCCTAGAAGACAATGAGCAGTTCTTC. Translation gives CASTLEDNEQFF.